The rows below give T cell receptor beta chains drawn from one sample of a study of shared clonotypes between healthy human individuals. TCRdb's table, derived via immunoSEQ multiplex PCR, lists solely in-frame clones and lacks some. The sample comprises about 1,900,000 clones, approximately 94% of which are singletons, and 1.2% rests with the top ten. Sample: naive CD8+ T cells sorted from blood. The receptor source for this set is a young man in good health. CDR3s include the opening cysteine and the closing phenylalanine or tryptophan. Each record gives: V gene, D gene, J gene, clone size, CDR3 DNA, CDR3 protein. The D gene is left open where the match is weak. For some rows the clone size is stated as once, few or many, or as a class when expanded; others skip it.

TRBV7-6	TRBD2	TRBJ2-1	NA	TGTGCCAGCAGCATAACTAGCGGGGGCTACAATGAGCAGTTCTTC	CASSITSGGYNEQFF
TRBV9	TRBD1	TRBJ2-1	once	TGTGCCAGCAGCGTAGAGGGGGCTTACAATGAGCAGTTCTTC	CASSVEGAYNEQFF
TRBV5-1	TRBD1	TRBJ2-7	once	TGCGCCAGCAGCTTGGAATCAGGGGGCGGGTACGAGCAGTACTTC	CASSLESGGGYEQYF
TRBV27	TRBD1	TRBJ2-7	NA	TGTGCCAGCAGCGCCGGGACAGGGTCATACGAGCAGTACTTC	CASSAGTGSYEQYF
TRBV29-1	NA	TRBJ2-3	NA	TGCAGCGTTGAAGTGGGGGGCGTAGGAGATACGCAGTATTTT	CSVEVGGVGDTQYF
TRBV6-7	NA	TRBJ2-3	NA	TGTGCCAGCAGTTACCGGGGGTCAGATACGCAGTATTTT	CASSYRGSDTQYF
TRBV11-2	NA	TRBJ1-5	NA	TGTGCCAGCAGCCTAGGGGGGGATCAGCCCCAGCATTTT	CASSLGGDQPQHF
TRBV7-3	NA	TRBJ2-2	NA	TGTGCCAGCAGCTTAACGGGGGGGCTACCCCTTGTCGGGGAGCTGTTTTTT	CASSLTGGLPLVGELFF
TRBV13	NA	TRBJ1-5	NA	TGTGCCAGCAGCTTCGGACGAGGTCAGCCCCAGCATTTT	CASSFGRGQPQHF
TRBV6-5	NA	TRBJ2-7	NA	TGTGCCAGCAGTGACCCTGGGTCCGCCGACGAGCAGTACTTC	CASSDPGSADEQYF
TRBV2	NA	TRBJ2-5	NA	TGTGCCAGCAAGGGGGGACTAGAGACCCAGTACTTC	CASKGGLETQYF
TRBV5-1	NA	TRBJ2-7	NA	TGCGCCAGCAGCTTGTACCAGGGTGAAGGCTACGAGCAGTACTTC	CASSLYQGEGYEQYF
TRBV10-3	TRBD2	TRBJ2-7	NA	TGTGCCATCAGTCTAGCGGGCTCCGTCGAGCAGTACTTC	CAISLAGSVEQYF
TRBV4-1	TRBD1	TRBJ1-1	NA	TGCGCCAGCAGCCAGGTGACAGGGAAGGCTGAAGCTTTCTTT	CASSQVTGKAEAFF